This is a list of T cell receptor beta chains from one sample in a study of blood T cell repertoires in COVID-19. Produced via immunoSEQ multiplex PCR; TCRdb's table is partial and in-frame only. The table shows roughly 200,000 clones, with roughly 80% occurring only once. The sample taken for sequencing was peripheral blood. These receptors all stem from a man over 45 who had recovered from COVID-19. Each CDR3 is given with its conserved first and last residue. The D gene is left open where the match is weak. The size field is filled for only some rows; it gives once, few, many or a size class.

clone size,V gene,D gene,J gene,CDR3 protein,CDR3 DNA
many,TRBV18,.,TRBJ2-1,CASSPLEQNRVGNEQFF,TGTGCCAGCTCACCCCTAGAACAGAACAGGGTCGGGAATGAGCAGTTCTTC
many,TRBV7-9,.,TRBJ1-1,CASSLQGPSTEAFF,TGTGCCAGCAGCTTACAGGGGCCGTCCACTGAAGCTTTCTTT
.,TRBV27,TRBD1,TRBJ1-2,CASSLSMGRGHGYTF,TGTGCCAGCAGTTTATCGATGGGCAGGGGGCATGGCTACACCTTC
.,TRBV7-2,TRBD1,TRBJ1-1,CASSLPGGGTEAFF,TGTGCCAGCAGCTTACCAGGGGGCGGCACTGAAGCTTTCTTT
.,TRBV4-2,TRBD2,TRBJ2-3,CASSQEELAASTDTQYF,TGTGCCAGCAGCCAAGAGGAACTAGCGGCAAGCACAGATACGCAGTATTTT
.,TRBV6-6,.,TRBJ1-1,CASSYTRNTEAFF,TGTGCCAGCAGTTACACAAGGAACACTGAAGCTTTCTTT
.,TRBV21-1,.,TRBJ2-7,CASSKAAFRTGGPYEQYF,TGTGCCAGCAGCAAAGCAGCCTTCCGGACAGGGGGCCCGTACGAGCAGTACTTC
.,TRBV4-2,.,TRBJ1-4,CASSQAKGREKLFF,TGTGCCAGCAGCCAAGCTAAGGGGAGGGAAAAACTGTTTTTT
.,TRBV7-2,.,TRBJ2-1,CASSSPRNAQFF,TGTGCCAGCAGCTCGCCGCGGAATGCGCAGTTCTTC
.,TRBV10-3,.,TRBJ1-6,CATLGQDNSPLHF,TGTGCCACCCTTGGACAAGATAATTCACCCCTCCACTTT
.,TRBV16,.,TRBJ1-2,CASSQSALFAGYTF,TGTGCCAGCAGCCAATCGGCACTATTCGCCGGCTACACCTTC
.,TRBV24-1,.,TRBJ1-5,CATSDSGDSNQPQHF,TGTGCCACCAGTGATTCGGGAGATAGCAATCAGCCCCAGCATTTT
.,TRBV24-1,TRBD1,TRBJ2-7,CATSGRDRVPYEQYF,TGTGCCACCAGTGGCCGGGACAGGGTCCCCTACGAGCAGTACTTC
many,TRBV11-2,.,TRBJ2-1,CASSLLDRVTEQFF,TGTGCCAGCAGCTTACTGGATCGGGTTACTGAGCAGTTCTTC
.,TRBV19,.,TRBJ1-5,CASSIWRVYSNQPQHF,TGTGCCAGTAGTATATGGAGGGTCTATAGCAATCAGCCCCAGCATTTT
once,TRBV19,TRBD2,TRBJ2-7,CASSMGGVASHEQYF,TGTGCCAGTAGTATGGGAGGGGTAGCGAGCCACGAGCAGTACTTC
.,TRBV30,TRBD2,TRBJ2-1,CAWTILAGVSEQFF,TGTGCCTGGACTATACTAGCGGGAGTAAGTGAGCAGTTCTTC
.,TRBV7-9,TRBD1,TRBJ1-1,CASSLGQGMNTEAFF,TGTGCCAGCAGCTTGGGACAGGGTATGAACACTGAAGCTTTCTTT
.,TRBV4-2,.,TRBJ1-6,CASSQETRHSPLHF,TGTGCCAGCAGCCAAGAGACAAGACATTCACCCCTCCACTTT
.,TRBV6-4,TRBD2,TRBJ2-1,CATGTSGIYNEQFF,TGTGCCACCGGGACTAGCGGGATATACAATGAGCAGTTCTTC
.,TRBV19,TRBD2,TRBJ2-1,CASSNPRLAGVVDEQFF,TGTGCCAGTAGTAACCCCCGACTAGCGGGAGTCGTAGATGAGCAGTTCTTC
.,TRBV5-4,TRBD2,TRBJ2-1,CASSLSGRAYNEQFF,TGTGCCAGCAGCTTGAGCGGGAGGGCCTACAATGAGCAGTTCTTC
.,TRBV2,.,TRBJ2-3,CASSEGRATPDTQYF,TGTGCCAGCAGTGAGGGCAGGGCGACCCCTGATACGCAGTATTTT
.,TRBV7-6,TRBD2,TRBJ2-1,CASSLAGRASGSGEQFF,TGTGCCAGCAGCTTAGCAGGGCGGGCTAGCGGGAGCGGTGAGCAGTTCTTC
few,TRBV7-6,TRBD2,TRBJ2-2,CASSLAEWSLADQYTGELFF,TGTGCCAGCAGCTTAGCTGAGTGGTCTCTAGCGGACCAATACACCGGGGAGCTGTTTTTT
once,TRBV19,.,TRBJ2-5,CASNPGHSQETQYF,TGTGCCAGTAATCCGGGACATTCCCAAGAGACCCAGTACTTC
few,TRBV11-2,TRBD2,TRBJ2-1,CASSLTSGSAEQFF,TGTGCCAGCAGCTTGACTAGCGGGAGTGCTGAGCAGTTCTTC
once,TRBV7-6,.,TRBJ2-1,CASSLGDFAYNEQFF,TGTGCCAGCAGCTTAGGAGACTTTGCCTACAATGAGCAGTTCTTC
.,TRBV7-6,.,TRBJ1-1,CASSIQKGAEAFF,TGTGCCAGCAGCATCCAGAAAGGGGCTGAAGCTTTCTTT
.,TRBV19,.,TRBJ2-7,CASSWTVFSYEQYF,TGTGCCAGTAGCTGGACAGTCTTCTCCTACGAGCAGTACTTC
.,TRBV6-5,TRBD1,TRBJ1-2,CASIGRDRAYGYTF,TGTGCCAGCATCGGAAGGGACAGGGCCTATGGCTACACCTTC
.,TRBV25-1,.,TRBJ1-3,CAPPGTNSGNTIYF,TGTGCCCCCCCCGGGACAAACTCTGGAAACACCATATATTTT
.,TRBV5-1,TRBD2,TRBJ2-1,CASRTGTSGNEQFF,TGCGCCAGCAGGACCGGGACTAGTGGCAATGAGCAGTTCTTC
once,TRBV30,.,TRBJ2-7,CAWSAFQTIRGYRYEQYF,TGTGCCTGGAGTGCCTTCCAAACCATCAGGGGTTATAGATACGAGCAGTACTTC
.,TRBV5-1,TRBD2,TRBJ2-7,CASSEIGLAGAHEQYF,TGCGCCAGCAGCGAAATAGGACTAGCGGGAGCCCACGAGCAGTACTTC
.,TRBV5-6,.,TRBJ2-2,CASRWSTGYAGELFF,TGTGCCAGCAGGTGGTCGACAGGATACGCCGGGGAGCTGTTTTTT
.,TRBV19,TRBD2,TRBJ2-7,CASSIIAGAVDEQYF,TGTGCCAGTAGTATAATAGCGGGAGCGGTCGACGAGCAGTACTTC
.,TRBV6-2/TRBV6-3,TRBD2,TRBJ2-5,CASSYGGGMQETQYF,TGTGCCAGCAGTTACGGCGGGGGGATGCAAGAGACCCAGTACTTC
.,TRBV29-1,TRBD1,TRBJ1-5,CSVQGADGNQPQHF,TGCAGCGTTCAGGGGGCCGACGGGAATCAGCCCCAGCATTTT
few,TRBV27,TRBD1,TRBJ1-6,CASSLWAPDRGQYSPLHF,TGTGCCAGCAGTTTATGGGCCCCTGACAGGGGGCAATATTCACCCCTCCACTTT
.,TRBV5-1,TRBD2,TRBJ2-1,CASSRDLAAPEQFF,TGCGCCAGCAGCCGGGACCTAGCGGCCCCCGAGCAGTTCTTC
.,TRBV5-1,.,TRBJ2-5,CASSFGSGPYKETQYF,TGCGCCAGCAGTTTTGGGTCAGGGCCCTACAAAGAGACCCAGTACTTC
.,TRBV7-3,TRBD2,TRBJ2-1,CASSVSGEGNEQFF,TGTGCCAGCAGCGTTAGCGGGGAGGGGAATGAGCAGTTCTTC
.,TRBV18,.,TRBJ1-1,CASSPPGRNTEAFF,TGTGCCAGCTCACCACCGGGGAGGAACACTGAAGCTTTCTTT
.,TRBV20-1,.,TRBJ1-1,CSAFQVEAFF,TGCAGTGCTTTCCAGGTAGAAGCTTTCTTT
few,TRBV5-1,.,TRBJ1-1,CASSMTENTEAFF,TGCGCCAGCAGCATGACAGAGAACACTGAAGCTTTCTTT
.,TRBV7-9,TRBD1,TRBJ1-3,CASSRGTGGLDTIYF,TGTGCCAGCAGCCGCGGGACAGGGGGTTTGGACACCATATATTTT
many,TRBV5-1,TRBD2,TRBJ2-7,CASSLEAGASYEQYF,TGCGCCAGCAGCTTGGAAGCGGGAGCGTCCTACGAGCAGTACTTC
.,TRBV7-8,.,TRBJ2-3,CASSTTTSDTQYF,TGTGCCAGCAGCACTACGACTAGTGATACGCAGTATTTT
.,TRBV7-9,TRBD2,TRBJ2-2,CASSPGLAGDLTGELFF,TGTGCCAGCAGCCCGGGACTAGCGGGAGACCTGACCGGGGAGCTGTTTTTT
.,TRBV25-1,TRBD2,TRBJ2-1,CASSPRTSGNNNEQFF,TGTGCCAGCAGTCCGCGGACTAGCGGGAATAACAATGAGCAGTTCTTC
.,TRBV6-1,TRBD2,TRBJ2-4,CASSTVGTRKNIQYF,TGTGCCAGCAGTACTGTCGGGACTAGAAAAAACATTCAGTACTTC
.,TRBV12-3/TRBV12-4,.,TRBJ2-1,CASSSLLDNEQFF,TGTGCCAGCAGTTCTTTACTAGACAATGAGCAGTTCTTC
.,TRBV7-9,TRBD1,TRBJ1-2,CASSLASGGLDGYTF,TGTGCCAGCAGCTTAGCGTCAGGGGGCCTGGATGGCTACACCTTC
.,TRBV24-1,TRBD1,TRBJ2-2,CATSIGTGGTGELFF,TGTGCCACCAGCATAGGGACAGGGGGAACCGGGGAGCTGTTTTTT